These 21 T cell receptor beta chains share one sample of origin, sequenced in a study of cytomegalovirus exposure and HLA in healthy donors. Vbeta (60) and Jbeta (13) primers were used in the PCR. TCRdb's copy holds only in-frame clones and misses some; the assay was immunoSEQ multiplex PCR. The table shows roughly 150,000 clones, with about 82% occurring only once. Sequencing used PBMCs. These receptors were taken from a man between 25 and 39 years old in good health.

The CDR3 is CASSLQREQFF. The CDR3 nucleotides read TGTGCCAGCAGCCTCCAGCGGGAGCAGTTCTTC. The genes are TRBV11-2 and TRBJ2-1; TRBD2 is a possible D gene (5 bases). Germline V gene sequence: CDR1 SGHAT, CDR2 FQNNGV. The CDR3 length is 11 residues. V shed 5 bases and J shed 10 bases, with 9 bases lying between them.

J is TRBJ2-1 and V is TRBV6-6; no clear D. V gave up 0 bases and J gave up 10 bases, with 13 bases separating them. This CDR3 is built from 14 residues. CDR1 and CDR2 (germline): MNHNY, SVGAGI (reference sequence). The CDR3 DNA is TGTGCCAGCAGTTACTCTTCAGGATATTACGAGCAGTTCTTC. Encoded protein: CASSYSSGYYEQFF.

The chain couples TRBV29-1 to TRBJ2-1, with TRBD2 as a possible D gene (5 bases). Germline CDR1 SQVTM, CDR2 ANQGSEA. The V gene lost 5 bases and the J gene lost 6 bases, with 17 bases spanning the gap. CDR3 length: 14 amino acids. This CDR3 reads CSVRPLEAGNEQFF. DNA of the CDR3: TGCAGCGTTCGCCCCCTCGAGGCGGGCAATGAGCAGTTCTTC.

This clone occurred once. This chain links TRBV27 with TRBJ2-3, with D possibly being TRBD2 (6 bases). Germline lookup yields CDR1 MNHEY and CDR2 SMNVEV (reference sequence). This CDR3 has 16 residues. V was pared by 1 base and J by 0 bases, with 11 bases between. In nucleotides, the CDR3 is TGTGCCAGCAGTTTATTGGGCGGGGTAAGCACAGATACGCAGTATTTT. Encoded protein: CASSLLGGVSTDTQYF.

This clone was seen a few times. The chain is built from TRBV4-1 and TRBJ2-7; D unresolved. The CDR3 spans 15 residues. V was shortened by 1 base and J by 3 bases, with 13 bases between the two germline ends. Germline CDR1 reads MGHRA; CDR2 reads YSYEKL. Here the CDR3 DNA reads TGCGCCAGCAGCCAAGCCGACAAGTTATTCTACGAGCAGTACTTC. It codes for CASSQADKLFYEQYF.

The J gene is TRBJ2-2, the V gene TRBV7-9; 8 nucleotides line up with TRBD1. The CDR3 contains 14 residues. Germline CDR1 reads SEHNR; CDR2 reads FQNEAQ (reference sequence). The junction had 7 bases not matched to a gene; V was cut back by 5 bases and J by 8 bases. The CDR3 spells CASSADRGVGELFF. In nucleotides, the CDR3 is TGTGCCAGCAGCGCCGACAGGGGTGTTGGGGAGCTGTTTTTT.

CDR3 nucleotides: TGTGCCAGCAGCCCGAGCGGGAGAGGGGATACGCAGTATTTT. Protein: CASSPSGRGDTQYF. The chain couples TRBV27 to TRBJ2-3; 8 bases match TRBD2. The CDR3 is 14 residues long. Germline CDR1 and CDR2: MNHEY and SMNVEV (reference sequence). J gave up 6 bases and V 6 bases, and 8 bases lay outside the gene matches.

The gene calls are TRBV11-2 and TRBJ2-5; TRBD2 agrees at 7 bases. TRBJ2-7 matches the DNA end more closely, so the J call is doubtful. The CDR3 is 12 amino acids. Looked up from germline, CDR1 is SGHAT and CDR2 is FQNNGV. In nucleotides, the CDR3 is TGTGCCAGCAGCCCCGGGGGGTACGAGCAGTACTTC. It codes for CASSPGGYEQYF.

The V and J genes are TRBV10-3 and TRBJ2-3; 11 nucleotides match TRBD2. Unmatched junction bases numbered 9, after V lost 3 bases and J lost 4 bases. Germline V gives CDR1 ENHRY, CDR2 SYGVKD. This CDR3 has 17 residues. The CDR3 here is CAISDPPVAGGSDTQYF. Written as DNA, the CDR3 is TGTGCCATCAGTGACCCCCCGGTAGCGGGAGGGTCAGATACGCAGTATTTT.

The chain employs TRBV27 and TRBJ2-7; possibly TRBD2 for D (5 bases). Germline V gene data show CDR1 as MNHEY and CDR2 as SMNVEV (reference sequence). CDR3 length: 15 residues. Trimming pared 4 bases from V and 4 bases from J, leaving 17 bases between. In DNA, the CDR3 is TGTGCCAGCAGTTCGTGGACGGGTCGGGGATACGAGCAGTACTTC. This sequence encodes CASSSWTGRGYEQYF.

This clone was counted once. The chain links TRBV7-9 to TRBJ1-4, with 7 bases aligning to TRBD1. Germline V gene data show CDR1 as SEHNR and CDR2 as FQNEAQ (reference sequence). The CDR3 runs 15 residues. J gave up 5 bases and V 2 bases, and 5 bases lay outside the gene matches. The CDR3 is CASSLRGQVNEKLFF. The CDR3 region has the DNA TGTGCCAGCAGCTTACGTGGACAGGTCAATGAAAAACTGTTTTTT.

The V and J genes are TRBV15 and TRBJ2-7; D perhaps matches TRBD2 (6 bases). CDR3 length equals 14 residues. Germline CDR1 reads LNHNV; CDR2 reads YYDKDF (reference sequence). The V end lost 1 base, the J end lost 4 bases, and 11 bases lay between the germline ends. CDR3: CATSRATGGYEQYF. CDR3 DNA sequence: TGTGCCACCAGCAGAGCAACCGGGGGATACGAGCAGTACTTC.

In regard to this clone: Other DNA sequences in this sample translate to the same CDR3. The gene calls are TRBV7-9 and TRBJ2-1, with 9 bases fitting TRBD1. With V trimmed by 7 bases and J by 3 bases, 4 bases remained unmatched. Germline values: CDR1 SEHNR, CDR2 FQNEAQ (reference sequence). The CDR3 runs 14 residues. The CDR3 reads CASTPGQGYNEQFF. The CDR3 DNA reads as TGTGCCAGCACACCGGGACAGGGCTACAATGAGCAGTTCTTC.

The chain carries TRBV7-8 and TRBJ2-2; 9 positions agree with TRBD1. The germline V gene encodes CDR1 SGHVS and CDR2 FQNEAQ. The CDR3 is made up of 17 amino acids. V lost 7 bases to trimming and J lost 5 bases; unmatched junction nucleotides: 14. Here the CDR3 DNA reads TGTGCCAGCACCCCAATTCGACAGGGGGATCGTACCGGGGAGCTGTTTTTT. Translation gives CASTPIRQGDRTGELFF.

The V gene is TRBV5-6, the J gene TRBJ2-3; a weak D match, TRBD2 (6 bases). CDR1 is SGHDT and CDR2 is YYEEEE in the germline V gene. The CDR3 runs 14 residues. V gave up 4 bases and J gave up 6 bases, with 15 bases separating them. The CDR3 protein is CASSRLVVGDTQYF. CDR3 nucleotide sequence: TGTGCCAGCAGCAGACTAGTCGTAGGGGATACGCAGTATTTT.

The chain employs TRBV29-1 and TRBJ2-7; unclear D gene. The CDR3 contains 13 residues. Trimming removed 2 bases from V and 2 bases from J, with 10 bases in between. Germline V CDR1 and CDR2: SQVTM, ANQGSEA. The CDR3 loop is CSVERGRPYEQYF. As DNA, the CDR3 is TGCAGCGTTGAAAGAGGCAGACCCTACGAGCAGTACTTC.

The V gene is TRBV19, the J gene TRBJ2-1; 7 nucleotides line up with TRBD2. Germline values: CDR1 LNHDA, CDR2 SQIVND (reference sequence). Trimming took 5 bases from V and 6 from J; bases not matched to a gene: 4. CDR3 length: 13 residues. The CDR3 sequence: CASSGGTTNEQFF. CDR3 DNA sequence: TGTGCCAGTAGTGGGGGGACTACCAATGAGCAGTTCTTC.

The rearrangement uses TRBV18 and TRBJ1-4; D not resolved. Trimming pared 3 bases from V and 7 bases from J, leaving 9 bases between. The CDR3 covers 13 residues. Germline lookup yields CDR1 KGHSH and CDR2 LQKENI. The CDR3 DNA reads TGTGCCAGCTCACCGGAGGCTTCTGAAAAACTGTTTTTT. It encodes CASSPEASEKLFF. Based on the CDR3 plus reference TRBV18 and TRBJ1-4, the full variable domain is NAGVMQNPRHLVRRRGQEARLRCSPMKGHSHVYWYRQLPEEGLKFMVYLQKENIIDESGMPKERFSAEFPKEGPSILRIQQVVRGDSAAYFCASSPEASEKLFFGSGTQLSVL.

The rearrangement uses TRBV18 and TRBJ1-4; a possible D gene is TRBD1 (5 bases). Trimming took off 1 base at V and 4 bases at J, with 7 bases between the two ends. CDR3 size: 14 residues. The germline gives CDR1 KGHSH, CDR2 LQKENI. CDR3 in amino acids: CASSPRRGNEKLFF. As DNA, the CDR3 is TGTGCCAGCTCACCACGAAGGGGTAATGAAAAACTGTTTTTT.

This sequence joins TRBV4-1 and TRBJ2-2, with 10 bases identical to TRBD2. The germline gives CDR1 MGHRA, CDR2 YSYEKL. V trimming: 0 bases; J trimming: 9 bases; junction bases outside the gene matches: 10. The CDR3 has 17 amino acids. The CDR3 sequence: CASSQDAQREGRRELFF. The CDR3 DNA reads as TGCGCCAGCAGCCAAGATGCCCAGCGGGAGGGCCGGCGGGAGCTGTTTTTT.

The CDR3 coding sequence is TGTGCCAGCAGTGTGGGATTCGGGGGGCAGTACTTC. Encoded protein: CASSVGFGGQYF. The chain joins TRBV2 to TRBJ2-7; the D gene is possibly TRBD2 (6 bases). The CDR3 totals 12 residues. Germline loops: CDR1 SNHLY, CDR2 FYNNEI. Deletions cut 4 bases from V and 9 bases from J, with 13 bases between.